Listed below are T cell receptor beta chains from one sample, sequenced in a study of T-cell reconstitution after alpha-beta-depleted transplantation in children. TCRdb re-derived calls from the PCR reads in MiXCR, one entry per CDR3 protein. Of about 500,000 distinct CDR3 sequences in the sample, 32% were seen once. Source: PBMCs from the stem cell graft donor, taken from the stem cell graft. The receptor set was obtained from a human donor who donated a stem cell graft to a child with aplastic anemia. CDR3s include the opening cysteine and the closing phenylalanine or tryptophan. A D gene is named only where the DNA matches it firmly. Expanded clones get a size class; other rows say once, few or many, or leave the size out.

>.|TRBJ1-5|TRBV12-3/TRBV12-4|.
CASSLGGPRSNPPQHF
TGTGCCAGCAGTTTAGGGGGACCCCGCAGCAATCCGCCCCAGCATTTT
>few|TRBJ1-5|TRBV21-1|.
CASSKESPREPQHF
TGTGCCAGCAGCAAAGAGAGCCCTAGGGAGCCCCAGCATTTT
>few|TRBJ1-1|TRBV20-1|.
CSGRGDGNTEAFF
TGCAGTGGACGAGGGGACGGGAACACTGAAGCTTTCTTT
>once|TRBJ2-7|TRBV11-2|TRBD2
CASSLFRTSSYYEQYF
TGTGCCAGCAGCTTATTCCGGACTAGCAGTTACTACGAGCAGTACTTC
>few|TRBJ2-1|TRBV10-3|TRBD1
CAISFGQGDSYNEQFF
TGTGCCATCAGCTTCGGACAGGGTGACTCCTACAATGAGCAGTTCTTC
>few|TRBJ1-2|TRBV20-1|TRBD1
CSAGRTGGFDGYTF
TGCAGTGCTGGCCGCACAGGGGGTTTTGATGGCTACACCTTC
>few|TRBJ1-2|TRBV20-1|.
CSARDKRGRYGYTF
TGCAGTGCTAGAGATAAGAGGGGAAGATATGGCTACACCTTC
>many|TRBJ2-2|TRBV29-1|TRBD2
CSVGLAANTGELFF
TGCAGCGTTGGACTAGCGGCGAACACCGGGGAGCTGTTTTTT
>few|TRBJ1-1|TRBV19|.
CASSMQRGFNEAFF
TGTGCCAGTAGTATGCAGAGAGGGTTTAATGAAGCTTTCTTT
>few|TRBJ2-2|TRBV4-3|TRBD2
CASSPVVAGFSLFF
TGCGCCAGCAGCCCGGTGGTAGCGGGATTCTCTCTGTTTTTT
>few|TRBJ1-1|TRBV11-1|.
CASSPPGWDTEAFF
TGTGCCAGCAGCCCCCCAGGGTGGGACACTGAAGCTTTCTTT
>.|TRBJ2-1|TRBV29-1|.
CSVAGGVNEQFF
TGCAGCGTTGCGGGTGGCGTTAATGAGCAGTTCTTC
>.|TRBJ1-2|TRBV20-1|.
CSARDRQGMGNGYTF
TGCAGTGCTAGAGATCGCCAGGGAATGGGGAATGGCTACACCTTC
>.|TRBJ1-1|TRBV27|.
CASSLWGGDTEAFF
TGTGCCAGCAGTTTATGGGGAGGTGACACTGAAGCTTTCTTT
>many|TRBJ1-1|TRBV18|.
CASSPGQNTEAFF
TGTGCCAGCAGCCCCGGACAGAACACTGAAGCTTTCTTT
>.|TRBJ1-4|TRBV2|.
CASSEALSGQAATNEKLFF
TGTGCCAGCAGTGAAGCGCTGTCAGGGCAAGCGGCAACTAATGAAAAACTGTTTTTT
>many|TRBJ2-7|TRBV12-3/TRBV12-4|TRBD1
CASSLVSGTGVKQYF
TGTGCCAGCAGTTTAGTATCCGGGACAGGGGTCAAGCAGTACTTC
>few|TRBJ2-4|TRBV12-3/TRBV12-4|TRBD2
CASSPRTSGRENIQYF
TGTGCCAGCAGTCCTAGGACTAGCGGGAGGGAAAACATTCAGTACTTC
>.|TRBJ2-1|TRBV29-1|TRBD2
CSVGTSGVRRNEQFF
TGCAGCGTCGGGACTAGCGGGGTTAGGAGGAATGAGCAGTTCTTC
>few|TRBJ2-5|TRBV20-1|TRBD2
CSARDRASGLGPFQYF
TGCAGTGCTAGAGATAGGGCCTCGGGACTAGGCCCTTTCCAGTACTTC
>few|TRBJ2-7|TRBV12-3/TRBV12-4|TRBD1
CASSPRRDRTYEQYF
TGTGCCAGCTCACCCCGCCGGGACAGGACCTACGAGCAGTACTTC
>few|TRBJ2-7|TRBV6-5|.
CASSSSQGHYEQYF
TGTGCCAGCAGTTCCTCTCAGGGACACTACGAGCAGTACTTC
>.|TRBJ2-3|TRBV5-6|TRBD2
CASSSKLTSGRANTQYF
TGTGCCAGCAGCTCGAAGTTGACTAGCGGGAGGGCAAATACGCAGTATTTT
>.|TRBJ2-7|TRBV6-2/TRBV6-3|TRBD2
CASSYSGLAGPTSYEQYF
TGTGCCAGCAGTTACTCCGGTCTAGCGGGACCCACATCGTACGAGCAGTACTTC
>few|TRBJ2-7|TRBV20-1|.
CSAPTEAISSYEQYF
TGCAGTGCTCCGACGGAGGCCATCTCTTCCTACGAGCAGTACTTC
>.|TRBJ2-5|TRBV5-1|TRBD1
CASSLAITGGETQYF
TGCGCCAGCAGCTTGGCGATTACAGGGGGAGAGACCCAGTACTTC
>.|TRBJ1-5|TRBV20-1|TRBD1
CSATTGQINQPQHF
TGCAGTGCAACGACGGGACAGATCAATCAGCCCCAGCATTTT
>few|TRBJ1-3|TRBV12-3/TRBV12-4|.
CASRTYSGNTIYF
TGTGCCAGCAGGACATACTCTGGAAACACCATATATTTT
>few|TRBJ2-3|TRBV12-3/TRBV12-4|.
CASSLEGRNTDTQYF
TGTGCCAGCAGTTTAGAGGGACGAAACACAGATACGCAGTATTTT
>few|TRBJ2-1|TRBV5-1|.
CASSVNTWTEEQFF
TGCGCCAGCAGCGTGAATACTTGGACGGAAGAGCAGTTCTTC
>.|TRBJ2-7|TRBV2|TRBD1
CASMGQGVPRSEQYF
TGTGCCAGCATGGGACAGGGGGTCCCGCGTAGCGAGCAGTACTTC
>few|TRBJ2-6|TRBV6-2/TRBV6-3|.
CASMGGSGANVLTF
TGTGCCAGTATGGGGGGCTCTGGGGCCAACGTCCTGACTTTC
>.|TRBJ2-1|TRBV25-1|.
CASSDSSYNEQFF
TGTGCCAGCTCGGACAGTTCCTACAATGAGCAGTTCTTC
>.|TRBJ1-3|TRBV6-1|.
CASRNPRRAGNTIYF
TGTGCCAGCAGGAACCCTAGAAGGGCTGGAAACACCATATATTTT
>.|TRBJ2-5|TRBV6-2/TRBV6-3|.
CASSYSALAGWSETQYF
TGTGCCAGCAGTTACTCCGCTTTGGCGGGATGGTCGGAGACCCAGTACTTC
>.|TRBJ2-3|TRBV11-2|TRBD2
CASSSPWGSGSTDTQYF
TGTGCCAGCAGCTCCCCGTGGGGTAGCGGGAGCACAGATACGCAGTATTTT
>many|TRBJ2-7|TRBV30|.
CAWSVSQGGPYEQYF
TGTGCCTGGAGTGTATCCCAGGGGGGTCCCTACGAGCAGTACTTC
>.|TRBJ2-7|TRBV29-1|TRBD1
CSVGQGASRAGEQYF
TGCAGCGTCGGACAGGGGGCATCTCGAGCGGGGGAGCAGTACTTC
>once|TRBJ1-1|TRBV5-1|.
CASSRGQRTEAFF
TGCGCCAGCAGCCGCGGACAGCGCACTGAAGCTTTCTTT
>.|TRBJ2-1|TRBV7-9|TRBD2
CASSLVLAGDFYNEQFF
TGTGCCAGCAGCTTAGTACTAGCGGGAGACTTCTACAATGAGCAGTTCTTC
>few|TRBJ2-3|TRBV27|.
CASSSSTSGTWADTQYF
.
>few|TRBJ2-2|TRBV9|.
CASSVQNRDTGELFF
TGTGCCAGCAGCGTTCAGAACAGAGACACCGGGGAGCTGTTTTTT
>few|TRBJ2-5|TRBV5-1|.
CASSLYDQETQYF
TGCGCCAGCAGCTTGTACGACCAAGAGACCCAGTACTTC
>many|TRBJ1-1|TRBV4-3|.
CASSRDRANTEAFF
TGCGCCAGCAGCCGCGACAGAGCGAACACTGAAGCTTTCTTT
>few|TRBJ1-5|TRBV6-1|TRBD1
CASSTRTGGFSNQPQHF
TGTGCCAGCAGTACACGGACAGGGGGCTTTAGCAATCAGCCCCAGCATTTT
>.|TRBJ2-1|TRBV30|TRBD1
CAARTGGHEQFF
TGTGCCGCCAGGACAGGGGGCCATGAGCAGTTCTTC
>.|TRBJ1-5|TRBV6-6|.
CASKSQNQPQHF
TGTGCCAGCAAGTCGCAGAATCAGCCCCAGCATTTT